One sample yielded the 23 T cell receptor beta chains listed below, sequenced in a study of T-cell reconstitution after alpha-beta-depleted transplantation in children. As it was prepared, the TCRbeta library received unique molecular identifiers. TCRdb passed the PCR reads through MiXCR, listing each CDR3 protein once. The sample lists a few hundred thousand distinct CDR3 sequences; around 9.7% were seen once. The specimen was PBMCs from the stem cell graft donor, collected from the stem cell graft. These receptors were collected from a human donor who donated a stem cell graft to a child with SCID.

This clonotype was recorded many times. The V call is TRBV12-3 or TRBV12-4, the J call TRBJ2-2; 9 bases line up with TRBD2. This CDR3 has 15 residues. V shed 10 bases, J shed 4 bases, and the junction held 10 bases outside the gene matches. The CDR3 bases are TGTGCCACCTCGCCGCCTAGCGGGGCCACCGGGGAGCTGTTTTTT. Amino acid sequence: CATSPPSGATGELFF.

The chain couples TRBV6-1 to TRBJ1-2, with 7 bases aligning to TRBD1. Germline trimming cut 6 bases from V and 5 bases from J; bases unmatched to any gene: 9. CDR3 length: 14 residues. Germline values: CDR1 MNHNS, CDR2 SASEGT. CDR3 sequence reads: CASRRAGTEYGYTF. CDR3 in DNA: TGTGCCAGCAGGAGGGCCGGGACAGAATATGGCTACACCTTC.

The sample holds many counts of this clonotype. The chain employs TRBV5-1 and TRBJ2-3, with 10 bases that match TRBD1. V gave up 4 bases and J gave up 1 base; unmatched junction bases: 6. Germline V gene lookup returns CDR1 SGHRS and CDR2 YFSETQ. The CDR3 contains 16 residues. The CDR3 spells CASSVGQGEGTDTQYF. In nucleotides, the CDR3 is TGCGCCAGCAGCGTAGGACAGGGGGAAGGCACAGATACGCAGTATTTT. Full variable domain (rest looked up from reference TRBV5-1 and TRBJ2-3): KAGVTQTPRYLIKTRGQQVTLSCSPISGHRSVSWYQQTPGQGLQFLFEYFSETQRNKGNFPGRFSGRQFSNSRSEMNVSTLELGDSALYLCASSVGQGEGTDTQYFGPGTRLTVL.

Ten or more counts support this clonotype. This chain links TRBV7-9 with TRBJ1-1; the D is unclear. With 5 bases removed from V and 3 bases from J, the gap between germline ends came to 13 bases. The CDR3 contains 14 residues. Germline V CDR1 and CDR2: SEHNR, FQNEAQ (reference sequence). Written as DNA, the CDR3 is TGTGCCAGCAGCCGCTCAGGACGGGACACTGAAGCTTTCTTT. Translation gives CASSRSGRDTEAFF.

This clonotype showed up many times. The CDR3 sequence is CASSGGVTNYGYTF. The CDR3, as DNA: TGCGCCAGCAGCGGGGGAGTTACTAACTATGGCTACACCTTC. The V and J genes are TRBV5-1 and TRBJ1-2; tentative D call: TRBD1 (5 bases). CDR1 and CDR2 (germline): SGHRS, YFSETQ. The ends were cut back, 4 bases at V and 0 bases at J, with 10 bases in the middle. The CDR3 runs 14 residues.

This clonotype was counted at least ten times. The chain couples TRBV24-1 to TRBJ1-1, with a weak D call TRBD1 (5 bases). Germline CDR1 KGHDR, CDR2 SFDVKD. V dropped 9 bases and J dropped 0 bases, with 16 bases sitting between them. The length of the CDR3 is 15 residues. CDR3 amino acids: CATPSGAHVNTEAFF. The CDR3 bases are TGTGCCACCCCCAGCGGGGCCCATGTGAACACTGAAGCTTTCTTT.

This clonotype was recorded at least ten times. The CDR3 reads CASSLETRSTGELFF. The CDR3 DNA follows: TGCGCCAGCAGCTTGGAAACTAGATCCACCGGGGAGCTGTTTTTT. The chain joins TRBV5-1 to TRBJ2-2, with D maybe TRBD2 (5 bases). The germline V gene encodes CDR1 SGHRS and CDR2 YFSETQ. This CDR3 comprises 15 residues. The V end lost 0 bases, the J end lost 4 bases, and 10 bases lay between the germline ends.

The table lists this clonotype with many counts. The chain is built from TRBV6-1 and TRBJ1-2, with 10 bases identical to TRBD1. Germline V gives CDR1 MNHNS, CDR2 SASEGT. Unmatched junction bases numbered 7, after V lost 7 bases and J lost 2 bases. The CDR3 has 15 amino acids. The CDR3 spells CASTPKDRGNYGYTF. CDR3 nucleotide sequence: TGTGCCAGCACCCCGAAGGACAGGGGGAACTATGGCTACACCTTC.

This clonotype was detected many times. The chain carries TRBV6-4 and TRBJ2-6; D possibly corresponds to TRBD2 (5 bases). The V gene's germline CDR1 is MRHNA and CDR2 SNTAGT. This CDR3 has 15 amino acids. The ends were cut back, 4 bases at V and 2 bases at J, with 9 bases in the middle. This CDR3 reads CASSAGSAGANVLTF. The CDR3 DNA is TGTGCCAGCAGTGCGGGGTCTGCTGGGGCCAACGTCCTGACTTTC.

This clonotype has ten or more counts. The chain employs TRBV7-2 and TRBJ1-2; possibly TRBD1 for D (6 bases). The V gene lost 2 bases and the J gene lost 4 bases, with 17 bases spanning the gap. CDR3 length equals 16 residues. Germline loops: CDR1 SGHTA, CDR2 FQGNSA. The CDR3 DNA follows: TGTGCCAGCAGCTTAAATCCTAGGGGGGAGTCCTATGGCTACACCTTC. This gives the protein CASSLNPRGESYGYTF.

At least ten counts were recorded for this clonotype. The chain has TRBV5-1 and TRBJ2-1; possibly TRBD1 for D (6 bases). Germline loops: CDR1 SGHRS, CDR2 YFSETQ. Trimming left V 4 bases short and J 4 bases short, with 12 bases between. The CDR3 totals 14 residues. The CDR3 sequence is CASSPWTAYNEQFF. CDR3 DNA: TGCGCCAGCAGCCCTTGGACAGCTTACAATGAGCAGTTCTTC.

The sample holds many counts of this clonotype. The V gene is TRBV27, the J gene TRBJ2-7; maybe TRBD2 (5 bases). The germline V and J ends were trimmed by 6 bases and 0 bases, with 9 bases remaining between them. Looked up from germline, CDR1 is MNHEY and CDR2 is SMNVEV (reference sequence). The length of the CDR3 is 13 residues. The CDR3 DNA is TGTGCCAGCAGCTCCGGGAACTCCTACGAGCAGTACTTC. This translates into CASSSGNSYEQYF.

This clonotype was counted at least ten times. The chain joins TRBV28 to TRBJ1-3, with D unclear. V was cut by 4 bases and J by 0 bases, with 16 bases left in between. The length of the CDR3 is 17 residues. Germline CDR1 MDHEN, CDR2 SYDVKM. The CDR3 region is CASSSPEDSSSGNTIYF. The CDR3 nucleotides read TGTGCCAGCAGTTCCCCAGAGGACTCCAGCTCTGGAAACACCATATATTTT.

The table lists this clonotype with many counts. The chain combines TRBV20-1 with TRBJ2-3, with 12 bases that match TRBD1. The germline CDR1 and CDR2 sequences are DFQATT and SNEGSKA (reference sequence). The CDR3 runs 14 residues. J gave up 4 bases and V 8 bases, and 7 bases lay outside the gene matches. CDR3 sequence (DNA): TGCAGTTTGGGGGGGACAGGGGGCGCAGATACGCAGTATTTT. Protein: CSLGGTGGADTQYF.

In this sample, this clonotype turned up many times. This chain links TRBV20-1 with TRBJ2-3; the match to TRBD2 covers 15 bases. The CDR3 sequence is 17 residues long. Germline lookup yields CDR1 DFQATT and CDR2 SNEGSKA (reference sequence). Losses at the gene ends were 0 bases for V and 5 bases for J; bases not matched to a gene: 6. The CDR3 DNA reads as TGCAGTGCTAGAGATCCCCGGACTAGCGGGGGGGGAGATACGCAGTATTTT. Translating gives CSARDPRTSGGGDTQYF.

This clonotype was seen ten or more times. V is TRBV5-1 and J is TRBJ2-3, with unresolved D. The CDR3 spans 14 residues. CDR1 and CDR2 from the germline V gene are SGHRS and YFSETQ. Deletions cut 2 bases from V and 1 base from J, with 8 bases between. The CDR3 DNA sequence: TGCGCCAGCAGCTTCGGGTACGGCACAGATACGCAGTATTTT. Translating it yields CASSFGYGTDTQYF.

This clonotype was counted at least ten times. J is TRBJ1-2 and V is TRBV5-1; TRBD1 matches at 8 bases. Germline V gene lookup returns CDR1 SGHRS and CDR2 YFSETQ. The CDR3 runs 15 residues. V lost 4 bases, J lost 4 bases, and 9 bases stayed unmatched. CDR3 protein: CASSGGTGLGYGYTF. The CDR3 DNA is TGCGCCAGCAGCGGTGGGACAGGCCTTGGCTATGGCTACACCTTC. Full variable domain (rest looked up from reference TRBV5-1 and TRBJ1-2): KAGVTQTPRYLIKTRGQQVTLSCSPISGHRSVSWYQQTPGQGLQFLFEYFSETQRNKGNFPGRFSGRQFSNSRSEMNVSTLELGDSALYLCASSGGTGLGYGYTFGSGTRLTVV.

This clonotype showed up just once. The rearrangement links TRBV19 to TRBJ2-1; TRBD1 is a possible D gene (6 bases). The ends were cut back, 5 bases at V and 9 bases at J, with 17 bases in the middle. Per germline, CDR1 LNHDA and CDR2 SQIVND (reference sequence). This CDR3 is 14 amino acids long. The CDR3 region is CASSAQATGSEQFF. In nucleotides, the CDR3 is TGTGCCAGTAGTGCCCAGGCAACAGGGAGTGAGCAGTTCTTC.

This clonotype has a count of ten or more. V usage is TRBV11-2 and J usage is TRBJ2-4; no definite D call. Germline loops: CDR1 SGHAT, CDR2 FQNNGV. V was cut by 0 bases and J by 6 bases, with 9 bases left in between. The length of the CDR3 is 14 residues. CDR3 sequence: CASSLDRAANIQYF. CDR3 bases: TGTGCCAGCAGCTTAGATCGCGCTGCAAACATTCAGTACTTC.

This clonotype was counted many times. The rearrangement uses TRBV11-2 and TRBJ2-3, with D unclear. The CDR3 loop spans 15 amino acids. Trimming took off 2 bases at V and 6 bases at J, with 15 bases between the two ends. Germline V gene lookup returns CDR1 SGHAT and CDR2 FQNNGV. Here the CDR3 reads CASSLNPRLADTQYF. The DNA for the CDR3 is TGTGCCAGCAGCTTAAATCCCCGACTGGCGGATACGCAGTATTTT.

J is TRBJ1-1 and V is TRBV20-1; the D gene is possibly TRBD1 (6 bases). V was shortened by 6 bases and J by 3 bases, with 11 bases between the two germline ends. Germline CDR1 DFQATT, CDR2 SNEGSKA (reference sequence). This CDR3 is 12 amino acids long. CDR3 bases: TGCAGTGCAACCCACAGGGACACTGAAGCTTTCTTT. It is translated as CSATHRDTEAFF.

In this sample, this clonotype turned up many times. V usage is TRBV18 and J usage is TRBJ2-4, with D possibly matching TRBD1 (6 bases). Between the trimmed V and J ends, which lost 3 bases and 3 bases, there was a span of 12 bases. Germline CDR1 reads KGHSH; CDR2 reads LQKENI. This CDR3 comprises 15 residues. The CDR3, as DNA: TGTGCCAGCTCACCCGACAGGATTGGCAAAAACATTCAGTACTTC. Residues: CASSPDRIGKNIQYF.

This chain connects TRBV6-5 to TRBJ1-2; 9 positions agree with TRBD1. Germline trimming cut 4 bases from V and 5 bases from J; bases unmatched to any gene: 5. Germline lookup yields CDR1 MNHEY and CDR2 SVGAGI. The CDR3 covers 14 residues. The CDR3 reads CASSFTGGGYGYTF. CDR3 DNA sequence: TGTGCCAGCAGTTTTACAGGGGGCGGTTATGGCTACACCTTC.